This T cell receptor (beta chain) was obtained from a study of blood T cells in healthy people across ages (dated by TCRdb to 2013 to 2016). Concerning the study at large: Template switching captured roughly one uniquely barcoded TCR beta cDNA molecule per two T cells in model experiments. To avoid experimental bias, donors of different ages were distributed randomly across sequencing lanes. Using deep sequencing normalized with unique cDNA molecular identifiers, the study measured how TCR beta repertoire diversity changes with age. Donors were grouped into four age groups: young (average roughly 15 years), middle-aged (39), aged (around 60) and long-lived (approximately 82). For two donors (one aged 18 to 29 and one aged 80 or older), the study analyzed two additional independent replicas of 1 million unique cDNA reads from the same blood draw.

Findings and caveats that apply to the study as a whole: There was a strong correlation between observed TCR beta diversity and the percentage of naive T cells measured by flow cytometry. Donor CMV infection status was unknown, potentially confounding age-related changes in expanded clonotypes. Because profiling used bulk unsorted PBMCs, naive and antigen-experienced compartments could not be compared conclusively. Compared with the aged group, more naive CD4+ T cells, fewer expanded clones and increased TCR diversity were shown by the long-lived group, suggesting age selection. Estimates of total diversity based on one million sequenced T cells were considered lower bounds and underestimates. As age increased, observed TCR beta diversity per million T cells dropped in a roughly linear way, and a significant reduction was already evident by age roughly 36.

Trimming takes 4 bases from V and 5 bases from J, and the germline ends sit 11 bases apart. Taken from cysteine to phenylalanine, the CDR3 has 13 residues. Just CDR3 DNA is preserved here, 39 bases in frame from base 1. The germline V gene gives CDR1 as SGHTA and CDR2 as FQGNSA. This clonotype was picked up many times. The antigen it binds to is not known. Base qualities are not provided; no much larger clone lies one nucleotide away. The donors were some 39 Caucasian individuals from Russia, aged 6 to 90 years, who were systemically healthy. Each donor gave around 9 milliliters of peripheral blood, collected into EDTA-treated Vacutainer tubes. Ficoll-Paque density-gradient centrifugation was used to isolate PBMCs, with at least 6.5 million per sample. Total RNA, at least 6 micrograms per sample, was extracted from PBMCs with Trizol reagent. For every donor, an aliquot of PBMCs went through flow cytometry to measure the percentages of naive CD45RAhigh/CD27high T cells.

Libraries were made using 5' RACE. The instrument given in TCRdb is Illumina HiSeq 2500. A second PCR of 7 to 11 cycles was performed with a sample-barcoded 5' primer and a J-beta primer mix. A unique molecular identifier was introduced onto each TCR beta cDNA molecule by a template-switch 5' adaptor carrying 12 random nucleotides. Each sample yielded at least 2.5 million CDR3-containing paired-end reads. All of the RNA was converted into first-strand cDNA using the Mint cDNA synthesis kit, with a TRBC-specific oligonucleotide serving as the primer. After uracil-DNA glycosylase treatment, a first 18-cycle PCR used universal primers M1SS and BC2_uni_R on all cDNA. From the authors' description of their analysis: For normalization, 1 million high-quality reads were randomly selected from each sample, with every read carrying a distinct molecular identifier. Instead of being binned into consensus sequences, reads with shared molecular identifiers were discarded. MiTCR, run with a Q25 quality threshold and the strictest error-elimination algorithm, handled CDR3 identification, clonotype clustering and error correction. A nonparametric unseen species model with Euler transformation was used to estimate a lower bound on total TCR beta diversity. In-frame beta chains were kept once TCRdb had trimmed the public reads at Q25 with fastp and called clones with MiXCR. Rows merge per CDR3 protein into single entries with the most common DNA and genes. TCRdb's processing, not the study's, gives the V and J calls here. In all, the sample holds over 550,000 distinct CDR3 sequences, and about 30% of those were seen once. The ten largest account for 15% to 19% of the sample.

This receptor chain uses TRBV7-2 and TRBJ2-5, with TRBD2 tentatively as D gene (6 bases match). This clonotype was obtained from a woman of 80 years or more in good health. The sequencing input was blood. The sequence in DNA is TGTGCCAGCAGCTCTAGCGTAGGGGAGACCCAGTACTTC. Translation gives CASSSSVGETQYF.